This T cell receptor beta chain was recorded in a study of blood T cell repertoires in COVID-19. Study overall: Researchers got acute and convalescent COVID-19 samples from the United States, Italy and Spain. T cells, B-cell-depleted T cells, or PBMCs supplied cDNA or gDNA.

Sequencing used immunoSEQ multiplex PCR; TCRdb keeps in-frame clones, though not all of them. The sample carries some 250,000 clones, 84% recorded once. V lost 9 bases, J lost 5 bases, and 13 bases lay in between. The CDR3 runs to 13 residues. CDR1 KGHDR and CDR2 SFDVKD come from the germline V gene. This clone has only one observation. This TCR was sampled from a man aged 50 to 60 with active or convalescent COVID-19. Input material: peripheral blood. The rearrangement joins TRBV24-1 to TRBJ2-1, with D possibly being TRBD2 (7 bases). The CDR3 here is CATRGGGHNEQFF. In DNA form, the CDR3 reads TGTGCCACCCGGGGCGGGGGCCACAATGAGCAGTTCTTC.